A selection of T cell receptor beta chains follows, all from one sample in a study of blood T cell repertoires in COVID-19. The table came from immunoSEQ multiplex PCR; TCRdb's copy has only in-frame clones and leaves some out. The sample includes under 250,000 clones, approximately 91% of them seen just once. The specimen was peripheral blood. Source of these receptors: a man aged 25-45 years with COVID-19, enrolled during active disease. Each CDR3 is given with its conserved first and last residue. The D gene is left open where the match is weak. Only some rows state a clone size, as once, few, many or a class for expanded clones.

>TRBD1|TRBV5-1|TRBJ1-1|.
TGCGCCAGCAGCCAAGGACAGGACCACACTGAAGCTTTCTTT
CASSQGQDHTEAFF
>.|TRBV7-9|TRBJ2-5|.
TGTGCCAGCAGCTTATGGGGACAAACCCAAGAGACCCAGTACTTC
CASSLWGQTQETQYF
>TRBD2|TRBV9|TRBJ2-2|.
TGTGCCAGCAGCCCCCGGGAGGGCCGGGAGCTGTTTTTT
CASSPREGRELFF
>.|TRBV3-1/TRBV3-2|TRBJ1-3|.
TGTGCCAGCAGCCAAGACGCCAGCTCTGGAAACACCATATATTTT
CASSQDASSGNTIYF
>.|TRBV14|TRBJ2-7|.
TGTGCCAGCAGCCAAGATTTCCAGTTCCCCTACGAGCAGTACTTC
CASSQDFQFPYEQYF
>TRBD1|TRBV9|TRBJ2-7|.
TGTGCCAGCAGCCCCCTTGGGACAGGGATATACGAGCAGTACTTC
CASSPLGTGIYEQYF
>.|TRBV19|TRBJ2-1|.
TGTGCCAGTAGTATAAGAGCGGGCAGGGCCTACAATGAGCAGTTCTTC
CASSIRAGRAYNEQFF
>.|TRBV7-7|TRBJ2-2|.
TGTGCCAGCAGCCCCGACTATTCGAACACCGGGGAGCTGTTTTTT
CASSPDYSNTGELFF
>.|TRBV5-1|TRBJ1-1|.
TGCGCCAGCAGCTTGGAAGGGGCCCTGAGCACTGAAGCTTTCTTT
CASSLEGALSTEAFF
>.|TRBV19|TRBJ2-6|.
TGTGCCAGTAGTATGACAGGCAACTCTGGGGCCAACGTCCTGACTTTC
CASSMTGNSGANVLTF
>TRBD2|TRBV6-1|TRBJ2-2|.
TGTGCCAGCAGTGAACTAGCGGGGGCCCAAAACACCGGGGAGCTGTTTTTT
CASSELAGAQNTGELFF
>.|TRBV7-6|TRBJ2-5|.
TGTGCCAGCAGCTTATTAGGCGGGGGCGGCCAAGAGACCCAGTACTTC
CASSLLGGGGQETQYF
>.|TRBV5-1|TRBJ1-2|.
TGCGCCAGCAGCTTGGACGGGCAGGGGATCTATGGCTACACCTTC
CASSLDGQGIYGYTF
>.|TRBV6-5|TRBJ2-5|.
TGTGCCAGCAGTTACGGGCCCGGCCAAGAGACCCAGTACTTC
CASSYGPGQETQYF
>.|TRBV11-1|TRBJ2-1|.
TGTGCCAGCAGCTCCCCTAGCTCGAGCGGCTACAATGAGCAGTTCTTC
CASSSPSSSGYNEQFF
>TRBD2|TRBV19|TRBJ2-1|.
TGTGCCAGTAGGAGACCGGGACTAGAGGCCCTCGGTGAGCAGTTCTTC
CASRRPGLEALGEQFF
>TRBD1|TRBV2|TRBJ1-6|.
TGTGCCAGCCAGGGACAGCCAAATTCACCCCTCCACTTT
CASQGQPNSPLHF
>TRBD1|TRBV11-2|TRBJ2-5|.
TGTGCCAGCAGCCGGGACAGTCTGGAGACCCAGTACTTC
CASSRDSLETQYF
>TRBD1|TRBV3-1/TRBV3-2|TRBJ2-1|.
TGTGCCAGCAGCCTCCCGGACAGGGAAGGGGAGCAGTTCTTC
CASSLPDREGEQFF
>TRBD1|TRBV5-1|TRBJ2-7|.
TGCGCCAGCAGCTTGGTCGCGGGACAGGGTTACGAGCAGTACTTC
CASSLVAGQGYEQYF
>.|TRBV30|TRBJ1-6|.
TGTGCCTGGAACTCATCCCCAAATTCACCCCTCCACTTT
CAWNSSPNSPLHF
>TRBD1|TRBV3-1/TRBV3-2|TRBJ1-2|.
TGTGCCAGCAGCCAAGATCCAGCGGCAGGGGGGATTTATGGCTACACCTTC
CASSQDPAAGGIYGYTF
>TRBD2|TRBV19|TRBJ2-1|.
TGTGCCAGTCAACTAAGCGGGGGGGCCTTCTACAATGAGCAGTTCTTC
CASQLSGGAFYNEQFF
>TRBD1|TRBV5-1|TRBJ1-1|once
TGCGCCAGCAGCCGTCGTCCGGGACAGCTAATGAACACTGAAGCTTTCTTT
CASSRRPGQLMNTEAFF
>TRBD1|TRBV5-1|TRBJ2-7|.
TGCGCCAGCAGGGCCCTGACAGGGGGCTTCGACGAGCAGTACTTC
CASRALTGGFDEQYF
>.|TRBV7-2|TRBJ2-3|.
TGTGCCAGCAGCTTAGACGGGGGTGTTGATACGCAGTATTTT
CASSLDGGVDTQYF
>.|TRBV30|TRBJ1-3|.
TGTGCCTGGAACAGGGTCAGTACAAACACCATATATTTT
CAWNRVSTNTIYF
>TRBD2|TRBV6-5|TRBJ2-5|.
TGTGCCAGCAGTTACTCACGGAGCGGGGGACAAGAGACCCAGTACTTC
CASSYSRSGGQETQYF
>.|TRBV10-3|TRBJ2-6|.
TGTGCCACCAGCGAACAGGGTTGGGTGGGGGCCAACGTCCTGACTTTC
CATSEQGWVGANVLTF
>.|TRBV10-3|TRBJ1-2|.
TGTGCCATCAGTCCCGGACGGGAATCTGGCTACACCTTC
CAISPGRESGYTF
>.|TRBV4-1|TRBJ2-7|.
TGCGCCAGCAGCCAACCCCGAACCCTCAAACACGATCCCTACGAGCAGTACTTC
CASSQPRTLKHDPYEQYF
>TRBD1|TRBV7-9|TRBJ1-2|.
TGTGCCAGCAGCGACCGGACAGGGAACTATGGCTACACCTTC
CASSDRTGNYGYTF
>.|TRBV6-5|TRBJ1-3|once
TGTGCCAGCAGTTACAACAGGTTTGGAAACACCATATATTTT
CASSYNRFGNTIYF
>.|TRBV9|TRBJ2-3|.
TGTGCCAGCAGCAGCGCCCTTGTGACAGATACGCAGTATTTT
CASSSALVTDTQYF
>TRBD2|TRBV5-4|TRBJ2-1|.
TGTGCCAGCAGCTTGATCGGGGGGGTTAATGAGCAGTTCTTC
CASSLIGGVNEQFF
>.|TRBV11-2|TRBJ1-1|.
TGTGCCAGCAGCCACAGGGCTGGAGCTTTCTTT
CASSHRAGAFF
>TRBD2|TRBV6-5|TRBJ2-5|.
TGTGCCAGAGGGACTAGCGGGATCCAAGAGACCCAGTACTTC
CARGTSGIQETQYF
>.|TRBV19|TRBJ1-5|.
TGTGCCAGTAGTTTTCTAGGGGGTGGTGAGCCCCAGCATTTT
CASSFLGGGEPQHF
>.|TRBV19|TRBJ1-5|.
TGTGCCAGTAGTCCCTCGCAGGGTAGGCAGCCCCAGCATTTT
CASSPSQGRQPQHF
>TRBD1|TRBV7-9|TRBJ2-5|.
TGTGCCAGCAGCCCGGACAGGGGGCTGGAGACCCAGTACTTC
CASSPDRGLETQYF